Below, 28 T cell receptor beta chains from the same sample are listed, as sequenced in a study of blood T cell repertoires in COVID-19. Assay: immunoSEQ multiplex PCR; the TCRdb copy retains only in-frame clones and omits some. The table includes roughly 150,000 clones, 80% to 90% detected once. Material for sequencing was peripheral blood. The receptors come from a woman aged 40 to 50 with acute or convalescent COVID-19.

The rearrangement links TRBV7-9 to TRBJ1-2; TRBD1 matches 9 bases. This CDR3 spans 14 amino acids. V was pared by 1 base and J by 8 bases, with 5 bases of the junction left unmatched. Germline CDR1 SEHNR, CDR2 FQNEAQ (reference sequence). CDR3 loop: CASSLDGTGTGYTF. The CDR3 DNA reads as TGTGCCAGCAGCTTAGATGGGACAGGGACGGGCTACACCTTC. The full variable domain, its missing parts supplied by reference TRBV7-9 and TRBJ1-2, is DTGVSQNPRHKITKRGQNVTFRCDPISEHNRLYWYRQTLGQGPEFLTYFQNEAQLEKSRLLSDRFSAERPKGSFSTLEIQRTEQGDSAMYLCASSLDGTGTGYTFGSGTRLTVV.

The chain couples TRBV7-9 to TRBJ2-5, with D unresolved. V was clipped by 0 bases and J by 0 bases, with 8 bases between them. CDR1 is SEHNR, CDR2 FQNEAQ, per germline (reference sequence). The length of the CDR3 is 15 residues. CDR3 coding DNA: TGTGCCAGCAGCTTAGCACGCCAGTACCAAGAGACCCAGTACTTC. The encoded protein is CASSLARQYQETQYF. Full variable domain (rest looked up from reference TRBV7-9 and TRBJ2-5): DTGVSQNPRHKITKRGQNVTFRCDPISEHNRLYWYRQTLGQGPEFLTYFQNEAQLEKSRLLSDRFSAERPKGSFSTLEIQRTEQGDSAMYLCASSLARQYQETQYFGPGTRLLVL.

The chain uses TRBV3-1 (or the pseudogene TRBV3-2) and TRBJ1-2; D may be TRBD1 (5 bases). Trimming removed 0 bases at V and 3 bases at J, with 14 bases between. This CDR3 is built from 16 residues. CDR1 LGHDT and CDR2 YNNKEL come from the germline V gene (reference sequence). CDR3: CASSQDLGVSYYGYTF. For the CDR3, the DNA is TGTGCCAGCAGCCAAGATTTAGGGGTTAGCTACTATGGCTACACCTTC.

This chain joins TRBV12-3 or TRBV12-4 and TRBJ1-1, with D possibly matching TRBD1 (6 bases). With 8 bases removed from V and 5 bases from J, the gap between germline ends came to 15 bases. The CDR3 sequence is 13 residues long. The CDR3 loop is CASLGTGRTEAFF. In nucleotides, the CDR3 is TGTGCCAGCCTGGGCACAGGGCGAACTGAAGCTTTCTTT.

The V gene is TRBV4-2, the J gene TRBJ2-2, with 13 positions matching TRBD2. Germline V gives CDR1 LGHNA, CDR2 YNFKEQ. The CDR3 consists of 17 residues. The V and J ends lost 1 base and 8 bases, in that order; junction bases with no gene match: 7. Written as DNA, the CDR3 is TGTGCCAGCAGCCAAGCAGAACTAGCGGGGGGGCAAGGGGAGCTGTTTTTT. It yields the protein CASSQAELAGGQGELFF.

The chain employs TRBV18 and TRBJ1-4, with D tentatively TRBD1 (6 bases). The CDR3 covers 14 residues. CDR1 and CDR2 (germline): KGHSH, LQKENI. The ends were cut back, 6 bases at V and 5 bases at J, with 13 bases in the middle. Here the CDR3 DNA reads TGTGCCAGCTCTAACAGGGTGGAGAATGAAAAACTGTTTTTT. Its translation is CASSNRVENEKLFF.

V usage is TRBV5-1 and J usage is TRBJ1-1; 11 nucleotides match TRBD1. The CDR3 consists of 14 residues. Germline CDR1 is SGHRS and CDR2 is YFSETQ. With V trimmed by 4 bases and J by 3 bases, 2 bases remained unmatched. CDR3 nucleotides: TGCGCCAGCAGCGGACAGGGGGCTGACACTGAAGCTTTCTTT. This sequence encodes CASSGQGADTEAFF.

Remarks on this clone: The sample holds other DNA sequences that translate to the same CDR3. V and J are TRBV5-1 and TRBJ1-1; TRBD1 matches at 9 bases. Germline CDR1 and CDR2: SGHRS and YFSETQ. This CDR3 has 13 residues. The V segment lost 4 bases and the J segment 6 bases; nucleotides outside the gene matches: 4. The chain's CDR3 is CASSIQGAAEAFF. CDR3 sequence (DNA): TGCGCCAGCAGCATACAGGGGGCGGCTGAAGCTTTCTTT. Complete variable domain (other parts from reference TRBV5-1 and TRBJ1-1): KAGVTQTPRYLIKTRGQQVTLSCSPISGHRSVSWYQQTPGQGLQFLFEYFSETQRNKGNFPGRFSGRQFSNSRSEMNVSTLELGDSALYLCASSIQGAAEAFFGQGTRLTVV.

V and J are TRBV3-1 (or the pseudogene TRBV3-2) and TRBJ1-5; perhaps TRBD1 as D (6 bases). V shed 0 bases and J shed 6 bases, with 9 bases lying between them. Per the germline V gene, CDR1 is LGHDT and CDR2 is YNNKEL (reference sequence). This CDR3 is built from 14 residues. CDR3 region: CASSQERGGQPQHF. For the CDR3, the DNA is TGTGCCAGCAGCCAAGAAAGGGGGGGTCAGCCCCAGCATTTT.

This clone came up once. J is TRBJ2-3 and V is TRBV18; TRBD2 matches 16 bases. J lost 2 bases, V lost 4 bases, and 3 bases had no gene match. The CDR3 contains 17 residues. CDR1 KGHSH and CDR2 LQKENI come from the germline V gene. The DNA for the CDR3 is TGTGCCAGCTCACAGGGACTAGCGGGAGGGCCCACAGATACGCAGTATTTT. Amino acids: CASSQGLAGGPTDTQYF.

This rearrangement joins TRBV2 to TRBJ1-6; D possibly corresponds to TRBD1 (5 bases). Germline V gives CDR1 SNHLY, CDR2 FYNNEI. There are 13 residues in the CDR3. The V and J ends lost 8 bases and 6 bases respectively, with 11 bases between them. CDR3 protein: CASAGRANSPLHF. CDR3 bases: TGTGCCAGCGCCGGCAGGGCTAATTCACCCCTCCACTTT.

The count of this clone is one. The rearrangement joins TRBV6-5 to TRBJ2-2; no reliable D call. Germline V gene sequence: CDR1 MNHEY, CDR2 SVGAGI. There are 14 residues in the CDR3. The ends were cut back, 7 bases at V and 1 base at J, with 10 bases in the middle. The CDR3 DNA reads as TGTGCCAGCATAGTCCCCTTGAACACCGGGGAGCTGTTTTTT. As protein: CASIVPLNTGELFF.

The chain joins TRBV7-2 to TRBJ2-7; possible D gene TRBD2, 6 bases. Germline CDR1 is SGHTA and CDR2 is FQGNSA. The V and J ends lost 2 bases and 3 bases respectively, with 17 bases between them. This CDR3 spans 16 amino acids. The CDR3 nucleotides are TGTGCCAGCAGCTTAAACCCCATGGCGGGACTCTACGAGCAGTACTTC. This sequence encodes CASSLNPMAGLYEQYF.

This chain links TRBV15 with TRBJ2-7, with 10 nucleotides matching TRBD2. Germline V gene lookup returns CDR1 LNHNV and CDR2 YYDKDF (reference sequence). The CDR3 has 13 amino acids. With 6 bases clipped from V and 13 bases from J, the junction kept 12 bases outside the gene matches. CDR3 bases: TGTGCCACCAGTAGGACTAGCGGAGAGGGTGGTTACTTC. Translating it yields CATSRTSGEGGYF.

V and J are TRBV5-4 and TRBJ2-6; 8 bases line up with TRBD1. Germline-derived CDR1 and CDR2 are SGHNT and YYREEE (reference sequence). The V and J ends lost 4 bases and 4 bases, in that order; junction bases with no gene match: 7. This CDR3 has 16 amino acids. CDR3 residues: CASSPGQGPGANVLTF. In nucleotides, the CDR3 is TGTGCCAGCAGCCCAGGACAGGGTCCCGGGGCCAACGTCCTGACTTTC.

The chain links TRBV5-4 to TRBJ1-1; D is undetermined. This CDR3 region has 13 residues. In germline, CDR1 is SGHNT, CDR2 YYREEE (reference sequence). The V gene lost 0 bases and the J gene lost 6 bases, with 9 bases spanning the gap. In DNA, the CDR3 is TGTGCCAGCAGCTTGGACGGGGATCCTGAAGCTTTCTTT. Protein sequence: CASSLDGDPEAFF.

This chain joins TRBV27 and TRBJ2-7, with 10 positions matching TRBD2. The CDR3 contains 16 residues. V gave up 1 base and J gave up 6 bases; unmatched junction bases: 9. Germline lookup yields CDR1 MNHEY and CDR2 SMNVEV (reference sequence). The CDR3 sequence: CASSLWGGSGRFEQYF. CDR3 DNA sequence: TGTGCCAGCAGTTTATGGGGGGGTAGCGGGAGGTTCGAGCAGTACTTC.

The genes are TRBV13 and TRBJ2-1; 15 nucleotides agree with TRBD2. Germline V lookup: CDR1 PRHDT, CDR2 FYEKMQ (reference sequence). V was clipped by 5 bases and J by 7 bases; unmatched bases: 3. CDR3 length equals 15 residues. In DNA form, the CDR3 reads TGTGCCAGCAGCCCAGGGACTAGCGGGAGGAATGAGCAGTTCTTC. Encoded protein: CASSPGTSGRNEQFF.

V is TRBV3-1 (or the pseudogene TRBV3-2) and J is TRBJ1-3, with 8 bases that match TRBD1. Germline V CDR1 and CDR2: LGHDT, YNNKEL (reference sequence). The CDR3 covers 14 residues. The J segment lost 1 base and the V segment lost 6 bases, leaving 2 bases of the junction unmatched. The CDR3 DNA sequence: TGTGCCAGCAGGCGACAGGGGTCTGGAAACACCATATATTTT. This encodes CASRRQGSGNTIYF.

The count of this clone is one. This rearrangement joins TRBV14 to TRBJ1-2; D call uncertain. The ends were cut back, 3 bases at V and 2 bases at J, with 10 bases in the middle. Germline V gives CDR1 SGHDN, CDR2 FVKESK. The CDR3 totals 14 residues. The CDR3 coding sequence is TGTGCCAGCAGCCAGAGATTTAGCAACTATGGCTACACCTTC. It codes for CASSQRFSNYGYTF.

The chain couples TRBV19 to TRBJ1-1; D remains unclear. Between the trimmed V and J ends, which lost 2 bases and 4 bases, there was a span of 20 bases. This CDR3 spans 17 amino acids. CDR1 and CDR2 from the germline V gene are LNHDA and SQIVND (reference sequence). The CDR3 loop is CASSISLAAGGSTEAFF. CDR3 coding DNA: TGTGCCAGTAGTATAAGTCTTGCGGCAGGAGGATCCACTGAAGCTTTCTTT.

The chain has TRBV24-1 and TRBJ2-3, with 10 bases fitting TRBD2. The CDR3 consists of 18 residues. The germline V gene has CDR1 KGHDR and CDR2 SFDVKD. With V trimmed by 6 bases and J by 5 bases, 16 bases remained unmatched. DNA of the CDR3: TGTGCCACCAGTCCACCAACCGCCCTAGCGGGAGCAGGAGATACGCAGTATTTT. As protein: CATSPPTALAGAGDTQYF.

This clone has just one count. The chain joins TRBV30 to TRBJ1-2, with no clear D. The CDR3 extends over 15 amino acids. The germline V gene has CDR1 GTSNPN and CDR2 SVGIG (reference sequence). V was shortened by 0 bases and J by 3 bases, with 14 bases between the two germline ends. CDR3 nucleotides: TGTGCCTGGAGTGTACATGGGGAGTATTACTATGGCTACACCTTC. Translating gives CAWSVHGEYYYGYTF.

CDR3 nucleotides: TGTGCCACCGGAAAGACTAGCGGACCCTACAATGAGCAGTTCTTC. The encoded protein is CATGKTSGPYNEQFF. The gene calls are TRBV24-1 and TRBJ2-1; 9 bases align to TRBD2. CDR1 and CDR2 (germline): KGHDR, SFDVKD. This CDR3 is 15 amino acids long. V lost 9 bases to trimming and J lost 2 bases; unmatched junction nucleotides: 7.

This clone was detected a few times. The V gene is TRBV19, the J gene TRBJ1-1, with a possible D match to TRBD1 (5 bases). The germline gives CDR1 LNHDA, CDR2 SQIVND (reference sequence). V shed 6 bases and J shed 8 bases, with 16 bases lying between them. The CDR3 has 13 amino acids. CDR3 nucleotides: TGTGCCAGTAGCACTCGGGGGACTGGCGAAGCTTTCTTT. This gives the protein CASSTRGTGEAFF. The full variable domain, rest sourced from reference TRBV19 and TRBJ1-1, is DGGITQSPKYLFRKEGQNVTLSCEQNLNHDAMYWYRQDPGQGLRLIYYSQIVNDFQKGDIAEGYSVSREKKESFPLTVTSAQKNPTAFYLCASSTRGTGEAFFGQGTRLTVV.

V is TRBV11-3 and J is TRBJ2-5, with D possibly being TRBD1 (6 bases). This CDR3 has 15 amino acids. CDR1 and CDR2 (germline): SGHNT, YENEEA. The germline V and J ends were trimmed by 4 bases and 4 bases, with 16 bases remaining between them. As DNA, the CDR3 is TGTGCCAGCAGCTCACTCCGGGACATAGCAGAGACCCAGTACTTC. Its translation: CASSSLRDIAETQYF.

V usage is TRBV6-6 and J usage is TRBJ1-4; 8 nucleotides line up with TRBD1. The CDR3 sequence is 13 residues long. CDR1 is MNHNY and CDR2 is SVGAGI in the germline V gene (reference sequence). V shed 8 bases and J 7 bases; nucleotides not matched to a gene: 6. CDR3 amino acids: CASLDRGGEKLFF. CDR3 DNA sequence: TGTGCCAGCCTTGACAGGGGCGGTGAAAAACTGTTTTTT.

The V gene is TRBV12-5, the J gene TRBJ1-1; no reliable D call. This CDR3 is built from 16 residues. Germline-derived CDR1 and CDR2 are LGHNT and FRNRAP. V was pared by 2 bases and J by 0 bases, with 13 bases between. This CDR3 reads CASGLRNGGMNTEAFF. As DNA, the CDR3 is TGTGCTAGTGGTTTGCGGAACGGAGGGATGAACACTGAAGCTTTCTTT.